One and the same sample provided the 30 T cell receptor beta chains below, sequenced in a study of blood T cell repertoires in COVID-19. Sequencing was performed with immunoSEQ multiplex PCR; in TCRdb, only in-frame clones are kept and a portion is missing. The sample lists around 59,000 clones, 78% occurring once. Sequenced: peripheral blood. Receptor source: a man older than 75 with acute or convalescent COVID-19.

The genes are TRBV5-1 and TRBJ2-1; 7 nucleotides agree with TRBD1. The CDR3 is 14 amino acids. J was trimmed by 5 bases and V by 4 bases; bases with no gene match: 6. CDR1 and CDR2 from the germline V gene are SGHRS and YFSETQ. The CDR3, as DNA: TGCGCCAGCAGCCCTGGGGACAGCCACAATGAGCAGTTCTTC. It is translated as CASSPGDSHNEQFF.

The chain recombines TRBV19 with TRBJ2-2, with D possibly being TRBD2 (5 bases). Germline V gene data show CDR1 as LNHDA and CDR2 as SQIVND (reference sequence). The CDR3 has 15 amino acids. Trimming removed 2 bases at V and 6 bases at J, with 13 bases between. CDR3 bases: TGTGCCAGTAGTATATCCCCTTGGGGAGCCGGGGAGCTGTTTTTT. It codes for CASSISPWGAGELFF.

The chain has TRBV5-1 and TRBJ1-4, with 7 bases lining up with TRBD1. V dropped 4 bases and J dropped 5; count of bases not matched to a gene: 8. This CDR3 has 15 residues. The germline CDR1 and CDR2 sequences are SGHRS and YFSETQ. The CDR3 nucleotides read TGCGCCAGCAGCACTTGGACAGGCCCAAATGAAAAACTGTTTTTT. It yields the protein CASSTWTGPNEKLFF.

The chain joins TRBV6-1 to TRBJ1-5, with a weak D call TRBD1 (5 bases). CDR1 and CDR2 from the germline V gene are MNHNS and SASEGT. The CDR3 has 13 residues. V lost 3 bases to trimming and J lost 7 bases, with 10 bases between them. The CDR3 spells CASSEAGNQPQHF. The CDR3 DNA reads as TGTGCCAGCAGTGAGGCAGGGAACCAGCCCCAGCATTTT.

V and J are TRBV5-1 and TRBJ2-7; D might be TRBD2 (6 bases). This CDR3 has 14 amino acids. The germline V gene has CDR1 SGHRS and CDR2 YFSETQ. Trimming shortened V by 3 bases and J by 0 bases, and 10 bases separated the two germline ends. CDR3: CASSSDGSSYEQYF. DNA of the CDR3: TGCGCCAGCAGCTCGGACGGGAGCTCCTACGAGCAGTACTTC.

The CDR3 nucleotides are TGTGCCAGCAGCTTGAGCGGGGGGGCGCGCTCAGAGACCCAGTACTTC. Translation: CASSLSGGARSETQYF. The rearrangement links TRBV7-8 to TRBJ2-5, with 10 positions matching TRBD2. CDR1 and CDR2 from the germline V gene are SGHVS and FQNEAQ. This CDR3 spans 16 amino acids. J was trimmed by 4 bases and V by 3 bases; bases with no gene match: 8.

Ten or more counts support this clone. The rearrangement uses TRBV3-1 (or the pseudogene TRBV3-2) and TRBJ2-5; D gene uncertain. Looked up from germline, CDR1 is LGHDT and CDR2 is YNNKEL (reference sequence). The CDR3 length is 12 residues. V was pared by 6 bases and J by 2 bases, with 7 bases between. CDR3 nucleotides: TGTGCCAGCAGACTTTGGCAAGAGACCCAGTACTTC. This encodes CASRLWQETQYF.

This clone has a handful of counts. DNA of the CDR3: TGCGCCAGCAGCCAAGGTCGCTTGGGGGCTATGACAGATACGCAGTATTTT. Encoded protein: CASSQGRLGAMTDTQYF. The J gene is TRBJ2-3, the V gene TRBV4-1; weak D call: TRBD1 (6 bases). The CDR3 has 17 amino acids. Germline lookup yields CDR1 MGHRA and CDR2 YSYEKL. Trimming cost V 1 base and J 3 bases, with 17 bases left between them.

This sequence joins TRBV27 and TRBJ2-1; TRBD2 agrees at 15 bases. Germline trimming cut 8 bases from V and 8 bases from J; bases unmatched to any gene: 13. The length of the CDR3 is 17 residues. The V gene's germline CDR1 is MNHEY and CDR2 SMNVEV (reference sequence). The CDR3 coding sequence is TGTGCCAGCCGAAAGTGGACTAGCGGGAGGGCCGCAGATGAGCAGTTCTTC. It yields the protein CASRKWTSGRAADEQFF.

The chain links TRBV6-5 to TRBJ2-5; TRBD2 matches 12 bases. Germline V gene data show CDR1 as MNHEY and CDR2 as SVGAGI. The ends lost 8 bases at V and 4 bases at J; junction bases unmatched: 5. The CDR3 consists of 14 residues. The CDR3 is CASWTSGVVETQYF. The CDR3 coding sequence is TGTGCCAGCTGGACTAGCGGGGTGGTAGAGACCCAGTACTTC.

The CDR3 spells CASSLVETGGAEAFF. The CDR3 DNA is TGTGCCAGCAGCTTAGTAGAGACCGGAGGAGCTGAAGCTTTCTTT. The chain couples TRBV7-8 to TRBJ1-1; D gene uncertain. V shed 1 base and J shed 6 bases, with 15 bases lying between them. Germline loops: CDR1 SGHVS, CDR2 FQNEAQ. This CDR3 contains 15 residues.

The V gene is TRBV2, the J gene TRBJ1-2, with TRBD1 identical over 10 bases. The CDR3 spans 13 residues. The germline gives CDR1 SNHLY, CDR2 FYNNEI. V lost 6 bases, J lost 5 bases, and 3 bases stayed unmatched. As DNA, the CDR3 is TGTGCCAGCAGGACAGGGGGCGAGTATGGCTACACCTTC. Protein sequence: CASRTGGEYGYTF. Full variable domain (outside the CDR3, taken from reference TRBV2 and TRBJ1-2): EPEVTQTPSHQVTQMGQEVILRCVPISNHLYFYWYRQILGQKVEFLVSFYNNEISEKSEIFDDQFSVERPDGSNFTLKIRSTKLEDSAMYFCASRTGGEYGYTFGSGTRLTVV.

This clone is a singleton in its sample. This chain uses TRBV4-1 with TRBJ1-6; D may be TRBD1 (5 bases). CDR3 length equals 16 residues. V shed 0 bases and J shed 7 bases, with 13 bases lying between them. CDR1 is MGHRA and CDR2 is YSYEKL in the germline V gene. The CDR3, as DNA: TGCGCCAGCAGCCAAGACAGGGACCGGGGGAATTCACCCCTCCACTTT. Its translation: CASSQDRDRGNSPLHF.

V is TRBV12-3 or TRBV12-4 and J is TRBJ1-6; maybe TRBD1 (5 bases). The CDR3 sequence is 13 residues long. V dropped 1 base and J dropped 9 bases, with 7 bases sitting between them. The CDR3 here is CASSLGQGSPLHF. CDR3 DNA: TGTGCCAGCAGTTTAGGGCAGGGTTCACCCCTCCACTTT.

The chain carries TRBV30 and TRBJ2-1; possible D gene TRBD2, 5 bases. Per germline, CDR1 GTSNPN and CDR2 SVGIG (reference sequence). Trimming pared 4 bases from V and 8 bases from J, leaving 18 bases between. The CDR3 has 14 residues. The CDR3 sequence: CAWTSFEGNDEQFF. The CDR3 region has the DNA TGTGCCTGGACCTCCTTCGAGGGAAACGATGAGCAGTTCTTC.

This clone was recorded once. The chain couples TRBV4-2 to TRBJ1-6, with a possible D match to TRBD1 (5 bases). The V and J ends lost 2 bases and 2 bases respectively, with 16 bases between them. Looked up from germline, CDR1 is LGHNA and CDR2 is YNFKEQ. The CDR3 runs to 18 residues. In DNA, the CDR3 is TGTGCCAGCAGCCAACCCCCCCCCGCGGGACCCTATAATTCACCCCTCCACTTT. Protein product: CASSQPPPAGPYNSPLHF.

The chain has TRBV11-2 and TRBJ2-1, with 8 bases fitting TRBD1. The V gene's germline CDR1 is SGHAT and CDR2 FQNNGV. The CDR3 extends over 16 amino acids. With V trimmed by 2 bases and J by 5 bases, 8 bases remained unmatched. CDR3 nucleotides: TGTGCCAGCAGCTTATCGGGGACAGGAGTAAACAATGAGCAGTTCTTC. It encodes CASSLSGTGVNNEQFF.

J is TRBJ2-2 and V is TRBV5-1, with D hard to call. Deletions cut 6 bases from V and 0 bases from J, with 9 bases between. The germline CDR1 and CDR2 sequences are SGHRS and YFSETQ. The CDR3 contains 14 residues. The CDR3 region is CASMVEPNTGELFF. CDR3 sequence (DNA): TGCGCCAGCATGGTAGAACCGAACACCGGGGAGCTGTTTTTT.

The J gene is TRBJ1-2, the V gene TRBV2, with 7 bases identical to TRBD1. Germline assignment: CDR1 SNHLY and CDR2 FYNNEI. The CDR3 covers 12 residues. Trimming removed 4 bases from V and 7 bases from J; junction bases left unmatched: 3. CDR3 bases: TGTGCCAGCAGTGGGGCAGGGGGTGGCTACACCTTC. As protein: CASSGAGGGYTF.

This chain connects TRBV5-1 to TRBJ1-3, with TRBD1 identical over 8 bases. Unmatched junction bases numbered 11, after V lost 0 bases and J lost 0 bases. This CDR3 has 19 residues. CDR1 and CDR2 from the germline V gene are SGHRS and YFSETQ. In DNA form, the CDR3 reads TGCGCCAGCAGCTTGGCCGTGCTGGGACAGGAGAGCTCTGGAAACACCATATATTTT. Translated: CASSLAVLGQESSGNTIYF.

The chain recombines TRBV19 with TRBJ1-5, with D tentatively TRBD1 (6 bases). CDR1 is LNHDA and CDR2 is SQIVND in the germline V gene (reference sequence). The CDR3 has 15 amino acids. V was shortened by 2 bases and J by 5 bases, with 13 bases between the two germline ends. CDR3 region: CASSISGVTYQPQHF. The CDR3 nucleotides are TGTGCCAGTAGTATATCAGGGGTGACTTATCAGCCCCAGCATTTT.

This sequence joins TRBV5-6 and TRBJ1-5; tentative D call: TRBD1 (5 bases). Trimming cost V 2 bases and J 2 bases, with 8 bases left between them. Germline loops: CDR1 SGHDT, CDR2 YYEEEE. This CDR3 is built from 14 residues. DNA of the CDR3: TGTGCCAGCAGCTTAGGGGAGGGCAATCAGCCCCAGCATTTT. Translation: CASSLGEGNQPQHF.

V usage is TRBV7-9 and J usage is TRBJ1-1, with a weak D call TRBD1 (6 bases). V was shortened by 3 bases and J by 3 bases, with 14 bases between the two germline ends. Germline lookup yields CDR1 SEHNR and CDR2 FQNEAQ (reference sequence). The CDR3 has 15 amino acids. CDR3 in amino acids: CASSLWEGGDTEAFF. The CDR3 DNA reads TGTGCCAGCAGCTTGTGGGAAGGGGGGGACACTGAAGCTTTCTTT.

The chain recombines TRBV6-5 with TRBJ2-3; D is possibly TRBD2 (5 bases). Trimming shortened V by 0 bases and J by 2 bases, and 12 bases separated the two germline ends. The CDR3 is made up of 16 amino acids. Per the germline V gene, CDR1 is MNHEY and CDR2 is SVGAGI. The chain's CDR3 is CASSYSRPGFTDTQYF. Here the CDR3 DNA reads TGTGCCAGCAGTTACTCTAGACCGGGATTCACAGATACGCAGTATTTT.

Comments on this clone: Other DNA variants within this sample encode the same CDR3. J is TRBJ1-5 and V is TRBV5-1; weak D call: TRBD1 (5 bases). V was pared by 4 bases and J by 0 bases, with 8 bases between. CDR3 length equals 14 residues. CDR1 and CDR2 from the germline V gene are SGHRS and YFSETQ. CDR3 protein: CASSLDSSNQPQHF. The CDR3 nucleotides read TGCGCCAGCAGCCTCGACAGTAGCAATCAGCCCCAGCATTTT.

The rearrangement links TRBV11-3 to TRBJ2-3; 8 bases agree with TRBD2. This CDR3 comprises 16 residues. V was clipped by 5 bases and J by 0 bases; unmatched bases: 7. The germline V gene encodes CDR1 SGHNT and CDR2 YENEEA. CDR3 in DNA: TGTGCCAGCAGCCCCCATACTAGCGGAAGCACAGATACGCAGTATTTT. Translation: CASSPHTSGSTDTQYF.

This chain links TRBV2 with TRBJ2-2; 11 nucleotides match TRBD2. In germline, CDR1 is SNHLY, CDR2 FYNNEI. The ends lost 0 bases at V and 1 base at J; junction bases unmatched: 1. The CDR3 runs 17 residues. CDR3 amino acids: CASSEATSGGNTGELFF. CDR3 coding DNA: TGTGCCAGCAGTGAAGCAACTAGCGGGGGGAACACCGGGGAGCTGTTTTTT.

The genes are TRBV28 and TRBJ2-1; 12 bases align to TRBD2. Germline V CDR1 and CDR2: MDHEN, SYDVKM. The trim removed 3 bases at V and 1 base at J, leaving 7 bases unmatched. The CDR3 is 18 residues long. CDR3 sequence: CASSLWTSGVRSYNEQFF. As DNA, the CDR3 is TGTGCCAGCAGTTTGTGGACTAGCGGGGTGAGGTCCTACAATGAGCAGTTCTTC. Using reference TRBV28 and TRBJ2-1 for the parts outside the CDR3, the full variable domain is DVKVTQSSRYLVKRTGEKVFLECVQDMDHENMFWYRQDPGLGLRLIYFSYDVKMKEKGDIPEGYSVSREKKERFSLILESASTNQTSMYLCASSLWTSGVRSYNEQFFGPGTRLTVL.

In DNA form, the CDR3 reads TGCGCCAGCAGCTTGGGGACATTTTCCGGAGTGCGGGCTTTCTTT. Amino acids: CASSLGTFSGVRAFF. The chain joins TRBV5-1 to TRBJ1-1, with D possibly TRBD1 on 5 matching bases. Germline values: CDR1 SGHRS, CDR2 YFSETQ. Deletions cut 0 bases from V and 11 bases from J, with 20 bases between. The CDR3 spans 15 residues.

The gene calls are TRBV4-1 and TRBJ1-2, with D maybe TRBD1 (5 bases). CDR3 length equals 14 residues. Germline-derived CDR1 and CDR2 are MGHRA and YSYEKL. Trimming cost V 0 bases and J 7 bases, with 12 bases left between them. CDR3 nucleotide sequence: TGCGCCAGCAGCCAAGACGCGGGGCGGGGTGGCTACACCTTC. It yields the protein CASSQDAGRGGYTF.